One and the same sample provided the 9 T cell receptor beta chains below, sequenced in a study of CD8+ T cells in alopecia areata. The treatment denotes: oral pan-JAK inhibitor, 5-10 mg twice daily. Reverse transcribed after extraction, RNA yielded cDNA as the sequencing template. Sequenced by immunoSEQ multiplex PCR; TCRdb stores in-frame clones only, minus some. The data hold 270,000 or so clones, with over 45% observed a single time. Sequencing used CD4+ T cells sorted from blood, obtained at week 24, from a patient treated with tofacitinib. These receptors were collected from a human donor with alopecia areata.

The rearrangement joins TRBV29-1 to TRBJ2-4, with 7 positions matching TRBD1. The J segment lost 2 bases and the V segment lost 3 bases, leaving 1 base of the junction unmatched. Germline V gene sequence: CDR1 SQVTM, CDR2 ANQGSEA. The CDR3 has 13 amino acids. The CDR3 region has the DNA TGCAGCGTTGAGGGACAGACCAAAAACATTCAGTACTTC. This translates into CSVEGQTKNIQYF.

The chain employs TRBV30 and TRBJ2-5; D is unresolved. Trimming took off 4 bases at V and 1 base at J, with 4 bases between the two ends. Germline V lookup: CDR1 GTSNPN, CDR2 SVGIG (reference sequence). This CDR3 is 11 amino acids long. The CDR3 DNA reads as TGTGCCTGGACATCCCAAGAGACCCAGTACTTC. Its protein is CAWTSQETQYF. The entire variable domain, with the rest obtained from reference TRBV30 and TRBJ2-5, is as follows: SQTIHQWPATLVQPVGSPLSLECTVEGTSNPNLYWYRQAAGRGLQLLFYSVGIGQISSEVPQNLSASRPQDRQFILSSKKLLLSDSGFYLCAWTSQETQYFGPGTRLLVL.

This clone came up once. The V and J genes are TRBV29-1 and TRBJ2-3, with D maybe TRBD1 (6 bases). This CDR3 is built from 12 residues. The germline V gene encodes CDR1 SQVTM and CDR2 ANQGSEA. V lost 4 bases to trimming and J lost 4 bases, with 9 bases between them. In nucleotides, the CDR3 is TGCAGCGTTGTACAGGGTGCAGATACGCAGTATTTT. Translation: CSVVQGADTQYF.

This clone was seen only a few times. The chain combines TRBV30 with TRBJ2-7; D ambiguous. This CDR3 is 13 amino acids long. The germline CDR1 and CDR2 sequences are GTSNPN and SVGIG (reference sequence). V gave up 1 base and J gave up 3 bases, with 10 bases separating them. DNA for the CDR3: TGTGCCTGGAGTGAGGACCGGAACTACGAGCAGTACTTC. It yields the protein CAWSEDRNYEQYF.

The chain combines TRBV4-1 with TRBJ1-4, with a possible D match to TRBD1 (6 bases). CDR3 length equals 15 residues. The germline V gene has CDR1 MGHRA and CDR2 YSYEKL. V lost 5 bases and J 3 bases, leaving 13 bases between the germline ends. As DNA, the CDR3 is TGCGCCAGCAGCAATCTCGGGACATCTAATGAAAAACTGTTTTTT. Residues: CASSNLGTSNEKLFF.

The chain joins TRBV15 to TRBJ2-5; D unclear. This CDR3 region has 14 residues. V was shortened by 1 base and J by 5 bases, with 11 bases between the two germline ends. CDR1 and CDR2 (germline): LNHNV, YYDKDF (reference sequence). The CDR3 region is CATSRGARIETQYF. The CDR3 region has the DNA TGTGCCACCAGCAGAGGTGCCCGGATCGAGACCCAGTACTTC.

The chain uses TRBV30 and TRBJ2-1; D not certain. V lost 2 bases to trimming and J lost 0 bases, with 11 bases between them. The CDR3 has 15 residues. The germline V gene encodes CDR1 GTSNPN and CDR2 SVGIG (reference sequence). Here the CDR3 reads CAWSLYFGSYNEQFF. CDR3 in DNA: TGTGCCTGGAGTCTCTACTTCGGCTCCTACAATGAGCAGTTCTTC.

J is TRBJ1-6 and V is TRBV27; unclear D gene. The CDR3 is made up of 13 amino acids. Deletions cut 5 bases from V and 10 bases from J, with 12 bases between. Germline V lookup: CDR1 MNHEY, CDR2 SMNVEV (reference sequence). The CDR3 reads CASSPWTKSPLHF. CDR3 in DNA: TGTGCCAGCAGTCCCTGGACGAAATCACCCCTCCACTTT.

This clone was seen more than once but under ten times. The rearrangement links TRBV5-5 to TRBJ1-2; D gene ambiguous. The CDR3 spans 14 residues. CDR1 is SGHKS and CDR2 is YYEKEE in the germline V gene (reference sequence). V was clipped by 3 bases and J by 4 bases, with 13 bases between them. The CDR3 here is CASSYGSPGYGYTF. Written as DNA, the CDR3 is TGTGCCAGCAGCTACGGGTCCCCTGGCTATGGCTACACCTTC. The full variable domain, its missing parts supplied by reference TRBV5-5 and TRBJ1-2, is DAGVTQSPTHLIKTRGQQVTLRCSPISGHKSVSWYQQVLGQGPQFIFQYYEKEERGRGNFPDRFSARQFPNYSSELNVNALLLGDSALYLCASSYGSPGYGYTFGSGTRLTVV.